Here is one T cell receptor (beta chain) with its context. The specificity of this receptor is unknown. It has no much larger one-base neighbor in the sample; base qualities were not kept. This sample is drawn from a study of shared clonotypes between healthy human individuals (dated by TCRdb to 2018 to 2021). Broadly, across the study: A few men and two women, aged 18 to 49 years, made up the cohort. For each donor, CD4 naive and CD4 memory were each given three plates, CD8 naive was given two plates, and CD8 memory was given one plate. Blood TCR repertoires of a handful of healthy adults were deeply sequenced to estimate repertoire size and the extent of clonotype sharing between individuals. Different laboratories and diverse techniques were used to prepare libraries and sequence TCR repertoires, to increase sequencing depth and limit assay-specific biases. Per donor, leukapheresis produced somewhere between about 0.9 and 9.5 billion PBMCs.

The donors were healthy, HIV-negative adults with no recently reported acute infections or vaccinations. Every donor was a Caucasian adult living in Nashville, Tennessee, USA. CD4+ T cells were enriched through magnetic negative selection, after which naive cells were positively selected on CD45RA and the remaining negative fraction served as the memory subset. Blood was obtained by leukapheresis, after which PBMCs were separated by Ficoll-Histopaque density gradient centrifugation and cryopreserved in liquid nitrogen vapor phase. Analytical flow cytometry was used to check the purity and quantity of each magnetically sorted T cell population. Genomic DNA was isolated from each sorted fraction and quantified by UV absorbance on a Nanodrop 2000c. Study-wide conclusions, independent of this receptor: Pairwise subsampling led to the expectation that sequencing depth would affect the degree of clonotype sharing among donors. Because the study included a small number of donors, the genetic and exposure-history diversity represented was limited. Sampling was restricted to blood, and TCR repertoires in tissue are likely to differ from TCR repertoires in blood. Higher generation probabilities were observed for clonotypes shared by all four sorted-subset donors than for non-shared clonotypes. Naive subsets generally had larger estimated clonotype richness than memory subsets did. Even with the large sequencing depth, rarefaction of the sorted-subset datasets indicated that sequencing was incomplete. Around 5% of naive CD4, 3.5% of naive CD8, around 2.3% of memory CD4, and approximately 0.4% of memory CD8 clonotypes were shared across a few donors.

Using the deep immunoSEQ assay, multiplex PCR amplified TCR CDR3 regions from genomic DNA. Extracted genomic DNA from each cell subset was spread evenly across all wells of several immunoSEQ 96-well plates, with each plate serving as a replicate. Each replicate PCR for sorted subsets received 200 ng genomic DNA, equal to roughly 30,000 T cell genomes. Purified libraries were measured with a Qubit 3.0 fluorometer, size-checked on a Bioanalyzer 2100, and measured again with the KAPA Library Quantification kit. Every immunoSEQ 96-well plate was sequenced on a dedicated single-read 150-cycle Illumina NextSeq 550 flow cell. The published analysis was carried out like this. Because the immunoSEQ output included only junctional sequences and no quality scores, the filtering could not be the same as the filtering used for full-length reads. To assign V/J genes and CDR3, sequences were annotated against IMGT germline references using PyIR, a Python wrapper for IgBLAST v1.9. Reads were removed for weak V/J assignments (E-value above 1e-6), missing CDR3, stop codons, out-of-frame junctions, or ambiguous translated residues. V3J clonotypes were defined as sequences sharing an identical inferred V gene, J gene, and CDR3 amino acid sequence. Percentage overlap between repertoires was calculated by dividing the number of shared unique clonotypes by the size of the smaller repertoire. Three approaches were used to assess repertoire richness: RTK rarefaction, the Chao1 estimator, and Recon v2.1 estimates of unobserved clonotypes. OLGA was used to compute generation probabilities for all TCRbeta clonotypes that the gDNA method yielded from a few donors. Imported from immuneACCESS, the table was reduced by TCRdb to in-frame sequences with V and J called. These copies leave out some clones; in studies compared against another copy, an unresolved V gene accounts for under half, and the cause of the remainder is not known. For V, J and clone size, that table is used; D and trimming come from the DNA. The sample yields about 2.3 million clones; approximately 93% were counted once. The ten largest make up 0.39% of the sample.

The CDR3 spans 11 residues, from the cysteine through the phenylalanine. Left in the record is the CDR3 DNA by itself, 33 bases read in frame from the first base. Here V drops 3 bases and J drops 14 bases, and the junction holds 3 bases not matched to any gene. CDR1 is given as MDHEN and CDR2 as SYDVKM, both from the germline V gene. What was sequenced was naive CD4+ T cells from PBMCs. What the cell subset or site label conveys for this sample: CD45RA+ positively selected. The V and J genes are TRBV28 and TRBJ2-1; 8 central nucleotides agree with TRBD2. This clonotype was obtained from a young man in good health. Some clones in this sample may be carry-over from other donors' samples. The CDR3 in this case is CASSFRTSKFF. The DNA sequence reads TGTGCCAGCAGTTTCCGGACTAGCAAGTTCTTC.